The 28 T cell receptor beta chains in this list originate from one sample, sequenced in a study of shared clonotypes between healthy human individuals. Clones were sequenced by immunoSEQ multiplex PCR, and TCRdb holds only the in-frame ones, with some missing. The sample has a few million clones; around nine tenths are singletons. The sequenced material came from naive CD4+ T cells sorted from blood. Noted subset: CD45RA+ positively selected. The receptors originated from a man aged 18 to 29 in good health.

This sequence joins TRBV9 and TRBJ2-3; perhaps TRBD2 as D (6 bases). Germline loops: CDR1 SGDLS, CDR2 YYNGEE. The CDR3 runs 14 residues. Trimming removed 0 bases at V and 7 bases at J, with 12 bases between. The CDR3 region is CASSVGVSGNTQYF. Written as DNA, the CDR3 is TGTGCCAGCAGCGTAGGGGTTAGCGGAAATACGCAGTATTTT.

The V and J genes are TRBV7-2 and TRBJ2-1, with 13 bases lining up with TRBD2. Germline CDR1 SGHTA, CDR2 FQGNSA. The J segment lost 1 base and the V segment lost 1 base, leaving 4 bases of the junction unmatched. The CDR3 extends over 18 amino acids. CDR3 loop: CASSLVLAGGWSYNEQFF. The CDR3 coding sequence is TGTGCCAGCAGCTTAGTACTAGCGGGGGGGTGGTCCTACAATGAGCAGTTCTTC.

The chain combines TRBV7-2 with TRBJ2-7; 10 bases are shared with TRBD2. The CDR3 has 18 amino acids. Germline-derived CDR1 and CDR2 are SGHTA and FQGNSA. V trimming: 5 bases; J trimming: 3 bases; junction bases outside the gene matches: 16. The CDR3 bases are TGTGCCAGCAGCAGGACCTCCGTGACTAGCGGGCGTCTCTACGAGCAGTACTTC. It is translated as CASSRTSVTSGRLYEQYF.

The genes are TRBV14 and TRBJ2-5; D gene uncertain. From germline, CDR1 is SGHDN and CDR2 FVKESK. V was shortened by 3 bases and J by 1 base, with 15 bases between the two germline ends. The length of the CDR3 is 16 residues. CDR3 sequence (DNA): TGTGCCAGCAGCCAGGGCCCGACCCGGGCCCAAGAGACCCAGTACTTC. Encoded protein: CASSQGPTRAQETQYF.

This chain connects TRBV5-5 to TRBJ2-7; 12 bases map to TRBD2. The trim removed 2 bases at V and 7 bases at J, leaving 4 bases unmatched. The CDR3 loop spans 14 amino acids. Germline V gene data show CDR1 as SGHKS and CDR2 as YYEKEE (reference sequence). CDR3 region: CASSFTSGGSEQYF. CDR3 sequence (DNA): TGTGCCAGCAGCTTTACTAGCGGGGGGTCTGAGCAGTACTTC.

The CDR3: CASSKDPSNEQFF. The DNA of the CDR3 is TGTGCCAGCAGCAAAGATCCCTCCAATGAGCAGTTCTTC. V and J are TRBV21-1 and TRBJ2-1; the tabulated D call, TRBD2, remains unverified against the DNA. TRBV21-1 is shown as a pseudogene. The CDR3 covers 13 residues.

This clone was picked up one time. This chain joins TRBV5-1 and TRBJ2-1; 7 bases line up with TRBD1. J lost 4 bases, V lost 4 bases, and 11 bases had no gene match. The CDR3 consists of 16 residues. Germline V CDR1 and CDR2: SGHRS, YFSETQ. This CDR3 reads CASSPKGATGYNEQFF. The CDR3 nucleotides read TGCGCCAGCAGCCCCAAGGGGGCGACAGGATACAATGAGCAGTTCTTC.

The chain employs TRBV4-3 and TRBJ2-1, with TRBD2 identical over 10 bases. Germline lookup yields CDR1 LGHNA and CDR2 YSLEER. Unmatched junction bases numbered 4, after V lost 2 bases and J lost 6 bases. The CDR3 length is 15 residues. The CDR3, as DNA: TGCGCCAGCAGCCAACTAGCGGGAGCGGTCAATGAGCAGTTCTTC. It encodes CASSQLAGAVNEQFF.

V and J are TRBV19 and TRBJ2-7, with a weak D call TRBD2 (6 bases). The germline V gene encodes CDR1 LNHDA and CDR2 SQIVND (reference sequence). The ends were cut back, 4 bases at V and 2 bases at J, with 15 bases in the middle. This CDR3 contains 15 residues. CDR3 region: CASSTSRLGTYEQYF. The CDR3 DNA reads TGTGCCAGTAGTACCTCCCGACTAGGGACCTACGAGCAGTACTTC.

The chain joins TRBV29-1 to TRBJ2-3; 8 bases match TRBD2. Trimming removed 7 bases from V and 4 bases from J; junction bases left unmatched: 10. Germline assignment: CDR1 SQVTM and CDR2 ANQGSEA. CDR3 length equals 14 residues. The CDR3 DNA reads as TGCAGCGCCCAACGGGGGGGTGGAGCAGATACGCAGTATTTT. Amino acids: CSAQRGGGADTQYF.

The CDR3 here is CASSLGLYNEQFF. The CDR3, as DNA: TGCGCCAGCAGCCTGGGACTTTACAATGAGCAGTTCTTC. The V and J genes are TRBV10-2 and TRBJ2-1, with D perhaps TRBD2 (6 bases). Germline-derived CDR1 and CDR2 are WSHSY and SAAADI. The CDR3 spans 13 residues. V lost 6 bases, J lost 4 bases, and 10 bases lay in between.

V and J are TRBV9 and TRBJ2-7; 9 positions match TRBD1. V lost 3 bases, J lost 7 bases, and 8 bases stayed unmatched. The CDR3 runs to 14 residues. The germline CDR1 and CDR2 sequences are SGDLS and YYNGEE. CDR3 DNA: TGTGCCAGCAGCGCCGACCCCGGGACAGGGGAGCAGTACTTC. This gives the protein CASSADPGTGEQYF.

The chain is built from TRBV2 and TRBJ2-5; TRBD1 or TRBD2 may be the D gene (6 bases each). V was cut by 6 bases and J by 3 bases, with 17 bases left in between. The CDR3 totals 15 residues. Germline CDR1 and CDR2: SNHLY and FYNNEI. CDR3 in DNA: TGTGCCAGCAGCGAGGGGGAGGCGCCCAAAGAGACCCAGTACTTC. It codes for CASSEGEAPKETQYF.

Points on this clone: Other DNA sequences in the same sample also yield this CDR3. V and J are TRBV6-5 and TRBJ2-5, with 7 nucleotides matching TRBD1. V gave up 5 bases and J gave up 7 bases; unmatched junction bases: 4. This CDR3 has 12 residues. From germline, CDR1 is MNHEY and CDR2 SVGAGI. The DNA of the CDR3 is TGTGCCAGCAGTCGACAGGGAGCGACCCAGTACTTC. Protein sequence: CASSRQGATQYF.

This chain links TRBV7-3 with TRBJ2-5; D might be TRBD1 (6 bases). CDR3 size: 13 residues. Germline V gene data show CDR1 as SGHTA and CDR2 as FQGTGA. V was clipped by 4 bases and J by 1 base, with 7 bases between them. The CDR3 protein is CASSWTAQETQYF. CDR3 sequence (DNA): TGTGCCAGCAGCTGGACAGCCCAAGAGACCCAGTACTTC. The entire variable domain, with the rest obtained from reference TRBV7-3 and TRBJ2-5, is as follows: GAGVSQTPSNKVTEKGKYVELRCDPISGHTALYWYRQSLGQGPEFLIYFQGTGAADDSGLPNDRFFAVRPEGSVSTLKIQRTERGDSAVYLCASSWTAQETQYFGPGTRLLVL.

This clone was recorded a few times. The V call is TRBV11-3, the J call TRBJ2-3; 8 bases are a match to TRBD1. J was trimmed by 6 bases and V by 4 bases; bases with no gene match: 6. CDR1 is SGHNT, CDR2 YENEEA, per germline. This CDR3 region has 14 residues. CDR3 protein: CASSWGQDHDTQYF. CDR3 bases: TGTGCCAGCAGCTGGGGACAGGACCATGATACGCAGTATTTT.

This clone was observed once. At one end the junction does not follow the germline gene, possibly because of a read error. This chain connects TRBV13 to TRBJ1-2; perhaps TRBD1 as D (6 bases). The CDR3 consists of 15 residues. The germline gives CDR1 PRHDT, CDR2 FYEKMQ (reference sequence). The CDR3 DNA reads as TGTGCCAGCAGCACCCCGAGGGGGATCCGTCCGACCCCCTCCTTC. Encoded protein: CASSTPRGIRPTPSF.

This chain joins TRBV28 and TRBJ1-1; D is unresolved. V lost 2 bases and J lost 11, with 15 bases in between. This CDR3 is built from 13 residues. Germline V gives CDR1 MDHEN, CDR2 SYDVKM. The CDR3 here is CASSLGPYHGAFF. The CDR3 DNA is TGTGCCAGCAGTTTAGGACCTTACCACGGGGCTTTCTTT.

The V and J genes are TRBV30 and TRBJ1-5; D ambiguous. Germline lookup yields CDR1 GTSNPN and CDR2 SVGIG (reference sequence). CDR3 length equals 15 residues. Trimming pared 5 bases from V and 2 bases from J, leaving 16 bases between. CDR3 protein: CAWALSGIGNQPQHF. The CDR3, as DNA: TGTGCCTGGGCACTCTCGGGAATAGGCAATCAGCCCCAGCATTTT.

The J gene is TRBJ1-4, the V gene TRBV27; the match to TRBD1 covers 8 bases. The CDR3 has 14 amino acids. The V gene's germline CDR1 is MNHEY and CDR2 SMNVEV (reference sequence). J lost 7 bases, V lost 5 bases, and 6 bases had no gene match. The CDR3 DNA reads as TGTGCCAGCAGTCGGACAGGGTCCTTTGAAAAACTGTTTTTT. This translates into CASSRTGSFEKLFF.

CDR3: CASSAGVFPTEQYF. The CDR3 coding sequence is TGTGCCAGCTCAGCGGGAGTCTTTCCTACCGAGCAGTACTTC. The V gene is TRBV18, the J gene TRBJ2-7; 7 bases are a match to TRBD2. Trimming removed 5 bases from V and 6 bases from J; junction bases left unmatched: 10. In germline, CDR1 is KGHSH, CDR2 LQKENI. CDR3 size: 14 residues.

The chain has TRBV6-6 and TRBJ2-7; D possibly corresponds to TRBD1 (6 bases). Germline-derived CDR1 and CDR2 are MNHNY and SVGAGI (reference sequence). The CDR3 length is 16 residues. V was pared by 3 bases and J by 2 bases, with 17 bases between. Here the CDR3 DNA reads TGTGCCAGCAGTTATCGTCCCAGGGGTGTTCCCTACGAGCAGTACTTC. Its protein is CASSYRPRGVPYEQYF.

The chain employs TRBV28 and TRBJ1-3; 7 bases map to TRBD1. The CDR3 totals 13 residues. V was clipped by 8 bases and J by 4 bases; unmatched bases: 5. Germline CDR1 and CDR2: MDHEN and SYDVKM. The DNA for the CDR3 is TGTGCCAGCGGGACAGTCTCGGGAAACACCATATATTTT. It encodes CASGTVSGNTIYF. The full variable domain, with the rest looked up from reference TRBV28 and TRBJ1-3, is DVKVTQSSRYLVKRTGEKVFLECVQDMDHENMFWYRQDPGLGLRLIYFSYDVKMKEKGDIPEGYSVSREKKERFSLILESASTNQTSMYLCASGTVSGNTIYFGEGSWLTVV.

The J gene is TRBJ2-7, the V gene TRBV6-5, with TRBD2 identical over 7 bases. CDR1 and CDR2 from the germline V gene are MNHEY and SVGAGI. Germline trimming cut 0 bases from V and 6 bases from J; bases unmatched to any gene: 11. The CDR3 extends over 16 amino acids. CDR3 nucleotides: TGTGCCAGCAGTTACTCGGGAGGGCGGTCTCCTATCGAGCAGTACTTC. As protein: CASSYSGGRSPIEQYF.

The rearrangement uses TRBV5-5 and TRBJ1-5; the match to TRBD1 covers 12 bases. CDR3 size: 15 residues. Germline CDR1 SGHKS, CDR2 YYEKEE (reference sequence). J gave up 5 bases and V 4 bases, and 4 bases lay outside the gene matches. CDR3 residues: CASSRGTGGYQPQHF. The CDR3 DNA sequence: TGTGCCAGCAGCAGGGGGACAGGGGGCTATCAGCCCCAGCATTTT.

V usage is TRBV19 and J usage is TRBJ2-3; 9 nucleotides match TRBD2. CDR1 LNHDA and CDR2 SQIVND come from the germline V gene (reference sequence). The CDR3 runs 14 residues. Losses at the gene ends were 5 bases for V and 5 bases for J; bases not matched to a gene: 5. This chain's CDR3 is CASSRLAGLDTQYF. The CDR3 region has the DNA TGTGCCAGTAGTCGGCTAGCGGGACTAGATACGCAGTATTTT.

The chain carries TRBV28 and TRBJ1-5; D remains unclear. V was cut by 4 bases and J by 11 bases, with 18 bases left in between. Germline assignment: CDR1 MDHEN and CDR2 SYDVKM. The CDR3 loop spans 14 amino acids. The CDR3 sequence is CASSSYYHRSAQHF. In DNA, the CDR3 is TGTGCCAGCAGTTCTTATTACCACCGATCAGCCCAGCATTTT.

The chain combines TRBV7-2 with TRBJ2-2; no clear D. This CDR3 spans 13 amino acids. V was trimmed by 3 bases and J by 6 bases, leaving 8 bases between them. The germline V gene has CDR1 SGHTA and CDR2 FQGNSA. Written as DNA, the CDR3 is TGTGCCAGCAGCTTCGGTCGGGCCGGGGAGCTGTTTTTT. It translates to CASSFGRAGELFF.